This TCR beta chain was found in a study of graft-versus-host responses after intestinal transplantation (dated by TCRdb to about 2021). A note on the overall study: The transplants that recipients received were multivisceral, liver-intestinal, or isolated intestinal. Every recipient was given anti-thymocyte globulin induction, followed by roughly 3 years of maintenance tacrolimus and steroids. After intestinal transplantation, graft-versus-host and host-versus-graft alloreactive T cell clones were followed in the graft, circulation and bone marrow using bulk TCR-beta CDR3 sequencing. Alloreactive clones were identified by sequencing pre-transplant mixed lymphocyte reaction products and comparing them with unstimulated pre-transplant donor and recipient T cells. The cohort enrolled under 25 intestinal transplant recipients including one retransplant, and 3 patients lacking pretransplant specimens were excluded. A peak of at least 4% donor T cells among recipient peripheral blood mononuclear cells was the definition used for donor T cell macrochimerism. Samples from a few later patients were sequenced in-house on an Illumina MiSeq with MiXCR processing rather than by the commercial service.

After transplant, bone marrow was aspirated from the posterior iliac crest or from another site chosen by the physician. Via the germline V gene, CDR1 is LGHNT and CDR2 FRNRAP. Inclusive of the bounding cysteine and phenylalanine, the CDR3 is 14 residues long. The retained sequence is limited to the CDR3, 42 bases, with the frame set at the first base. The trim is 5 bases for V and 1 base for J, with a gap of 8 bases between the germline ends. On the study overall, not on this receptor specifically: Early after transplant, peak levels of circulating GvH clones were found to be associated with declines in HvG clones. Conclusions were limited by the relatively low number and heterogeneity of intestinal transplant patients. In the allografts of patients with donor T cell macrochimerism, GvH to HvG T cell clonal ratios were high. GvH clones were detected in recipient bone marrow, and some appeared earlier in ileal mucosa or blood, consistent with an intestinal mucosal origin.

To prepare the library, the immunoSEQ multiplex PCR assay was applied. Adaptive Biotechnologies carried out high-throughput TCR-beta CDR3 sequencing of genomic DNA for most patients. The authors' pipeline ran thus. Adaptive's ImmunoSEQ software was the source of the TCR sequencing data for about 20 patients, while a few other patients were processed with MiXCR and VDJtools. Because the origin of CDR3 nucleotide sequences shared between donor and recipient could not be assigned, those sequences were removed. Alloreactive clones required at least 2-fold expansion over unstimulated cells and minimum CFSE-low frequency of 0.002% (template counts) or 0.001% (read counts). A clone was considered mappable if detected in the sequenced pre-transplant spleen, lymph node, or MLR CFSE-low populations of the donor or recipient. The cumulative frequency of alloreactive clones was calculated as a percentage of all sequences, weighted by copy number. TCRdb took this table from immuneACCESS and kept in-frame rearrangements with V and J called. Such tables lack part of the clones; where checked against another copy, unresolved V genes explain under half of the gap, and the rest is unexplained. V, J and clone size reflect that table, while D and trimming were determined from the DNA. The sample records tens of thousands of clones, over 85% of which are singletons. Together, the top ten hold about 6.7% of the sample.

Of note for this clone: It lacks a known antigen. No base quality information exists; no much larger clone differs at one position.

This receptor was identified in a human patient who received an intestinal transplant, so some T cells may come from the graft donor. The chain links TRBV12-5 with TRBJ2-2; too little of a D gene remains to name it. The specimen comprised bone marrow, sampled approximately 740 days after intestinal transplantation. CDR3 loop: CASGPRLNTGELFF. The nucleotides read TGTGCTAGTGGTCCCAGACTGAACACCGGGGAGCTGTTTTTT.